This T cell receptor beta chain is drawn from a study of T cells after yellow fever vaccination. Study-wide context: Fractions containing few cells were prepared with SMART-Seq v4 Ultra Low Input.

This clonotype was found many times. Trimming pared 10 bases from V and 6 bases from J, leaving 22 bases between. From germline, CDR1 is MGHDK and CDR2 SYGVNS. The CDR3 spans 15 residues. TCRdb independently ran MiXCR on the 5' RACE reads; one entry per CDR3 protein. The sample records 25,000 to 30,000 distinct CDR3 sequences, 4.5% to 5.5% being singletons. The chain employs TRBV25-1 and TRBJ2-1; D gene unclear. This sequence originates from a man aged 30-40 years who received the YFV17D yellow fever vaccine. The sequences come from PBMCs, either bulk or a sorted T-cell subset (CD4+, CD8+, memory, or dextramer-sorted; not recorded which), collected 15 days after the yellow fever booster vaccination. This CDR3 is CAIPARRVGTNEQFF. The CDR3 nucleotides are TGTGCCATCCCCGCTAGAAGGGTAGGTACCAATGAGCAGTTCTTC.